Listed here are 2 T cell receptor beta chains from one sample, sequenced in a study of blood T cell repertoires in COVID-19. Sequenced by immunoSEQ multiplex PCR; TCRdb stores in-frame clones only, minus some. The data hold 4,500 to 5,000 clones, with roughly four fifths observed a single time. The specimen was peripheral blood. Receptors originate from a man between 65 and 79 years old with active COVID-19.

CDR3 sequence reads: CASSVSEDTQYF. CDR3 bases: TGTGCCAGCAGCGTTAGCGAAGATACGCAGTATTTT. The chain uses TRBV9 and TRBJ2-3; tentatively, D is TRBD2 (5 bases). Germline CDR1 and CDR2: SGDLS and YYNGEE. The V end was cut by 2 bases, the J end by 5 bases, with 6 bases between. There are 12 residues in the CDR3. Full variable domain (outside the CDR3, taken from reference TRBV9 and TRBJ2-3): DSGVTQTPKHLITATGQRVTLRCSPRSGDLSVYWYQQSLDQGLQFLIQYYNGEERAKGNILERFSAQQFPDLHSELNLSSLELGDSALYFCASSVSEDTQYFGPGTRLTVL.

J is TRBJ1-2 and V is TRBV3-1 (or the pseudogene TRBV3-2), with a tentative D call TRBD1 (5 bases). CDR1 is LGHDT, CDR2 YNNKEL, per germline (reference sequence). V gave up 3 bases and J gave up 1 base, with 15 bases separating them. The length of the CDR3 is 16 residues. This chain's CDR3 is CASSHESRGLNYGYTF. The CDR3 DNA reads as TGTGCCAGCAGCCATGAATCGAGGGGACTTAACTATGGCTACACCTTC.